Following are 20 T cell receptor beta chains from one sample sequenced in a study of post-analysis software for immune sequencing data. The study's findings and limits: Higher frequency in patients than in controls was seen for roughly five TRBV segments, with TRBV5-6, TRBV5-1 and TRBV20-1 among them.

Prepared libraries of TCR beta cDNA carried unique molecular identifiers. TCRdb called the PCR reads again in MiXCR, with one record for every CDR3 protein. The table lists over 250,000 distinct CDR3 sequences, 36% of them singletons, with around 4.8% in the top ten. Their recognized antigens are unknown. Sequencing was carried out using blood. Receptors originate from a girl aged 10 to 17 with multiple sclerosis.

On this clonotype itself: The CDR3 ends on some other residue instead of the conserved phenylalanine or tryptophan, so this is likely a read error. The chain employs TRBV7-9 and TRBJ2-7; 9 nucleotides align to TRBD1. The V gene's germline CDR1 is SEHNR and CDR2 FQNEAQ (reference sequence). Unmatched junction bases numbered 7, after V lost 5 bases and J lost 2 bases. The CDR3 spans 15 residues. This chain's CDR3 is CASSPSGQGPYEQYC. The DNA for the CDR3 is TGTGCCAGCAGCCCATCGGGACAGGGTCCCTACGAGCAGTACTGC.

This clonotype has ten or more counts. V gene TRBV7-3 combines with J gene TRBJ2-1; 11 bases align to TRBD2. Germline V gene sequence: CDR1 SGHTA, CDR2 FQGTGA. J gave up 4 bases and V 5 bases, and 7 bases lay outside the gene matches. This CDR3 contains 16 residues. The CDR3 loop reads CASSNAGTSGYNEQFF. The CDR3 DNA reads TGTGCCAGCAGCAATGCCGGGACTAGCGGTTACAATGAGCAGTTCTTC.

This clonotype has at least ten counts. V and J are TRBV3-1 and TRBJ2-1, with D possibly matching TRBD2 (6 bases). V lost 5 bases and J 14 bases, leaving 19 bases between the germline ends. The CDR3 has 13 amino acids. The germline gives CDR1 LGHDT, CDR2 YNNKEL (reference sequence). The CDR3 bases are TGTGCCAGCAGCTACGACGGCGGCGGGGAGAAGTTCTTC. This encodes CASSYDGGGEKFF.

Here the CDR3 DNA reads TGCAGCGTTGAGGCGGGGTACACAGATACGCAGTATTTT. Its protein is CSVEAGYTDTQYF. This chain links TRBV29-1 with TRBJ2-3; possible D gene TRBD2, 6 bases. Germline values: CDR1 SQVTM, CDR2 ANQGSEA. This CDR3 spans 13 amino acids. Trimming removed 3 bases at V and 2 bases at J, with 9 bases between.

This clonotype was observed many times. This chain uses TRBV5-1 with TRBJ2-1; 15 bases line up with TRBD2. V lost 0 bases to trimming and J lost 9 bases; unmatched junction nucleotides: 7. Germline V CDR1 and CDR2: SGHRS, YFSETQ. The CDR3 is made up of 17 amino acids. CDR3 residues: CASSLALGLAGGGEQFF. Written as DNA, the CDR3 is TGCGCCAGCAGCTTGGCCCTGGGACTAGCGGGAGGCGGTGAGCAGTTCTTC.

This clonotype was recorded at least ten times. V is TRBV4-2 and J is TRBJ2-2; no clear D. CDR1 is LGHNA, CDR2 YNFKEQ, per germline. The CDR3 contains 13 residues. V was clipped by 0 bases and J by 7 bases, with 6 bases between them. CDR3 in DNA: TGTGCCAGCAGCCAAGATTACCTCGGGGAGCTGTTTTTT. This sequence encodes CASSQDYLGELFF.

This clonotype was observed many times. V usage is TRBV28 and J usage is TRBJ1-2, with unresolved D. With 6 bases removed from V and 8 bases from J, the gap between germline ends came to 16 bases. Germline V gene data show CDR1 as MDHEN and CDR2 as SYDVKM. The CDR3 is 13 residues long. The CDR3 loop is CASRYRANVGYTF. CDR3 sequence (DNA): TGTGCCAGCAGATACCGGGCAAACGTGGGCTACACCTTC.

In this sample, this clonotype turned up many times. The genes are TRBV18 and TRBJ2-7, with 10 bases identical to TRBD1. Per germline, CDR1 KGHSH and CDR2 LQKENI. The CDR3 covers 13 residues. The junction had 2 bases not matched to a gene; V was cut back by 2 bases and J by 7 bases. The CDR3 DNA follows: TGTGCCAGCTCACCAGGGACAGGGGTTGAGCAGTACTTC. As protein: CASSPGTGVEQYF. The full variable domain, with the rest looked up from reference TRBV18 and TRBJ2-7, is NAGVMQNPRHLVRRRGQEARLRCSPMKGHSHVYWYRQLPEEGLKFMVYLQKENIIDESGMPKERFSAEFPKEGPSILRIQQVVRGDSAAYFCASSPGTGVEQYFGPGTRLTVT.

This clonotype was detected only a few times. This clone may be a read error of a much larger clone one base away. This chain links TRBV10-3 with TRBJ2-7, with D unresolved. Trimming took off 3 bases at V and 7 bases at J, with 16 bases between the two ends. The germline V gene has CDR1 ENHRY and CDR2 SYGVKD. The CDR3 totals 14 residues. CDR3 region: CAISDLDPVGEQYF. The CDR3 DNA follows: TGTGCCATCAGTGATCTCGACCCGGTCGGTGAGCAGTACTTC.

There are many counts of this clonotype. This chain links TRBV2 with TRBJ2-5; 10 bases match TRBD2. Germline assignment: CDR1 SNHLY and CDR2 FYNNEI. Germline trimming cut 3 bases from V and 5 bases from J; bases unmatched to any gene: 6. The CDR3 spans 15 residues. The CDR3 loop reads CASSDVLAGAETQYF. The CDR3 coding sequence is TGTGCCAGCAGTGATGTCCTAGCGGGAGCGGAGACCCAGTACTTC.

This clonotype was recorded a few times. The rearrangement joins TRBV7-9 to TRBJ1-2, with TRBD1 matching 10 bases. V was clipped by 5 bases and J by 7 bases; unmatched bases: 7. The CDR3 runs 14 residues. The V gene's germline CDR1 is SEHNR and CDR2 FQNEAQ (reference sequence). The CDR3 region has the DNA TGTGCCAGCAGCGACGGACAGGGGGGTTTTGGCTACACCTTC. Translated: CASSDGQGGFGYTF.

Many counts were recorded for this clonotype. DNA of the CDR3: TGTGCCAGCAGCCCTAGAGCAGGGGGCTCGGCAGAGACCCAGTACTTC. It is translated as CASSPRAGGSAETQYF. The chain is built from TRBV11-2 and TRBJ2-5; 8 bases map to TRBD1. CDR3 size: 16 residues. V lost 5 bases, J lost 4 bases, and 12 bases stayed unmatched. Germline assignment: CDR1 SGHAT and CDR2 FQNNGV.

This clonotype occurred many times. V is TRBV14 and J is TRBJ2-5; 11 bases are shared with TRBD2. The CDR3 totals 15 residues. Germline lookup yields CDR1 SGHDN and CDR2 FVKESK. V gave up 4 bases and J gave up 4 bases; unmatched junction bases: 5. CDR3 nucleotides: TGTGCCAGCAGCCCCCCACTAGCGGGGGCAGAGACCCAGTACTTC. It codes for CASSPPLAGAETQYF.

This clonotype was counted at least ten times. The chain joins TRBV5-1 to TRBJ2-7; D could derive from TRBD1 or TRBD2 (5 bases each). The V gene lost 1 base and the J gene lost 3 bases, with 8 bases spanning the gap. The CDR3 runs to 13 residues. Per the germline V gene, CDR1 is SGHRS and CDR2 is YFSETQ. The CDR3 loop is CASSLRGGYEQYF. DNA of the CDR3: TGCGCCAGCAGCTTGCGTGGGGGCTACGAGCAGTACTTC.

The chain couples TRBV5-1 to TRBJ1-6; a possible D gene is TRBD1 (6 bases). The germline V and J ends were trimmed by 4 bases and 0 bases, with 11 bases remaining between them. Germline V gives CDR1 SGHRS, CDR2 YFSETQ. The CDR3 consists of 16 residues. CDR3 nucleotides: TGCGCCAGCAGCACTACAGGGAGCTCCTATAATTCACCCCTCCACTTT. It is translated as CASSTTGSSYNSPLHF.

V is TRBV19 and J is TRBJ2-1; 12 positions agree with TRBD2. The V and J ends lost 4 bases and 6 bases, in that order; junction bases with no gene match: 4. The CDR3 length is 15 residues. Germline V gene sequence: CDR1 LNHDA, CDR2 SQIVND (reference sequence). CDR3 sequence: CASSTTSGRSNEQFF. The CDR3 nucleotides are TGTGCCAGTAGTACTACTAGCGGGAGGTCCAATGAGCAGTTCTTC.

In this sample, this clonotype turned up many times. This chain links TRBV5-1 with TRBJ2-7; TRBD2 is a possible D gene (5 bases). The CDR3 sequence is 13 residues long. Trimming removed 2 bases from V and 2 bases from J, with 8 bases in between. Per germline, CDR1 SGHRS and CDR2 YFSETQ. CDR3 nucleotide sequence: TGCGCCAGCAGCTTAACGGGGACCTACGAGCAGTACTTC. Translation gives CASSLTGTYEQYF.

CDR3: CSVDLAGTFGETQYF. The CDR3 DNA reads TGCAGCGTTGATCTAGCGGGGACCTTCGGGGAGACCCAGTACTTC. This chain uses TRBV29-1 with TRBJ2-5, with 9 bases aligning to TRBD2. V gave up 3 bases and J gave up 5 bases; unmatched junction bases: 10. Per germline, CDR1 SQVTM and CDR2 ANQGSEA. This CDR3 comprises 15 residues.

This clonotype came up many times. The chain couples TRBV6-1 to TRBJ1-1; D ambiguous. The CDR3 is made up of 14 amino acids. Trimming stripped 6 bases from V and 1 base from J, with 12 bases between. Germline values: CDR1 MNHNS, CDR2 SASEGT. The CDR3 region has the DNA TGTGCCAGCAGGGGCCCGGGCACGAACACTGAAGCTTTCTTT. Protein: CASRGPGTNTEAFF.

This clonotype appeared many times. The gene calls are TRBV6-5 and TRBJ1-5, with TRBD1 identical over 12 bases. The V and J ends lost 6 bases and 2 bases, in that order; junction bases with no gene match: 5. Per germline, CDR1 MNHEY and CDR2 SVGAGI. The CDR3 loop spans 16 amino acids. This CDR3 is CASRGQGASGNQPQHF. The CDR3 DNA is TGTGCCAGCAGGGGACAGGGGGCATCGGGCAATCAGCCCCAGCATTTT.